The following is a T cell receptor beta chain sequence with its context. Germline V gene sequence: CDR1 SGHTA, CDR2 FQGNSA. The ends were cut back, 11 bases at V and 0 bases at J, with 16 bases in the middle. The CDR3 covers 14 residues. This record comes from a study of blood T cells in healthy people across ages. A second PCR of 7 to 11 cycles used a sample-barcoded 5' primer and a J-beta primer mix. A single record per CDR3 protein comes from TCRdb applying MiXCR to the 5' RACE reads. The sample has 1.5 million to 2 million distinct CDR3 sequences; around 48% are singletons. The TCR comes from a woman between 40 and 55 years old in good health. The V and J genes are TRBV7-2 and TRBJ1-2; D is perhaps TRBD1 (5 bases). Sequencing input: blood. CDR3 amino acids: CALTTETPNYGYTF. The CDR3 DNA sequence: TGTGCCCTGACGACAGAAACTCCTAACTATGGCTACACCTTC.